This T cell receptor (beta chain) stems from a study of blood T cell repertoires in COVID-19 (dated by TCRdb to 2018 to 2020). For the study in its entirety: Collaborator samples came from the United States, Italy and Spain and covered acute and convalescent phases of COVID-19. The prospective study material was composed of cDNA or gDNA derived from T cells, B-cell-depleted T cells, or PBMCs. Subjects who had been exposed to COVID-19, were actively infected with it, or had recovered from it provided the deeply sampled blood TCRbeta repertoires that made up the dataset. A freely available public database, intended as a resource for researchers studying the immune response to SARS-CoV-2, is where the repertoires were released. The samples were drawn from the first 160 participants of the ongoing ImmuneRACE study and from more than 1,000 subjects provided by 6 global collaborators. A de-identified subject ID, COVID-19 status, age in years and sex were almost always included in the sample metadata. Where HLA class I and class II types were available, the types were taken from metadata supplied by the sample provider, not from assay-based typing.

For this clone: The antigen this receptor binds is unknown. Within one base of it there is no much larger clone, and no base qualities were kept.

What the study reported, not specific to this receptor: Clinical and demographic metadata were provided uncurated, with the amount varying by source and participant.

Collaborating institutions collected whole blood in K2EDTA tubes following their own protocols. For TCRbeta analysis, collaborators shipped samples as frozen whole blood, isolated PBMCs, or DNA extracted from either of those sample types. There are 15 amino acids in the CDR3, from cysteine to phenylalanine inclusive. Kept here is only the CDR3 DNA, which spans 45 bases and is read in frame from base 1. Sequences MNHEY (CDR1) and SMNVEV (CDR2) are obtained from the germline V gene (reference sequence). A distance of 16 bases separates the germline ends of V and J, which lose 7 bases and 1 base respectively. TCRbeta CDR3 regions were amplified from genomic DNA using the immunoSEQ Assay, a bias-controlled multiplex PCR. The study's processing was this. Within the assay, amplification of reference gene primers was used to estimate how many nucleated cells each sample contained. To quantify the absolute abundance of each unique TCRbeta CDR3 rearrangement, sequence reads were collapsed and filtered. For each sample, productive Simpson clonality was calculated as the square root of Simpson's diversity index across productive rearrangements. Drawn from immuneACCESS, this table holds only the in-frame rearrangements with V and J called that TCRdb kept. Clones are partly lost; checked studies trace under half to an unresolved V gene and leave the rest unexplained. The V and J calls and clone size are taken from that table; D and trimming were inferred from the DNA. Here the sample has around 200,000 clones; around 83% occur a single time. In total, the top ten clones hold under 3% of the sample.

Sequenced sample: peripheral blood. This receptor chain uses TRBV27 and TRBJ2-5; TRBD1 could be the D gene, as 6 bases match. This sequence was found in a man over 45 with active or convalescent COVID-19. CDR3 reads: CASKQTGWGQETQYF. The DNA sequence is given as TGTGCCAGCAAGCAGACAGGATGGGGCCAAGAGACCCAGTACTTC.